The clone carrying this TCR beta chain was seen a few times. The data were obtained in a study of identical twins. From the 5' RACE reads, TCRdb called clonotypes with MiXCR, one entry per CDR3 protein. Of about 300,000 distinct CDR3 sequences in the sample, about 12% were seen once. Per germline, CDR1 LNHNV and CDR2 YYDKDF (reference sequence). This CDR3 has 15 residues. Trimming cost V 5 bases and J 4 bases, with 17 bases left between them. This sample also belongs to another study, concerning yellow fever vaccine responses in identical twins. This second study notes: Twins reportedly mounted vaccine T cell responses that seemed partly convergent, partly personalized.

The chain has TRBV15 and TRBJ2-5; maybe TRBD1 (6 bases). Sequencing input: CD8+ T cells sorted from blood. This sequence originates from a woman younger than 35 in good health. In nucleotides, the CDR3 is TGTGCCACCAGCCCGAGAGGGGGTGGCTTAGAGACCCAGTACTTC. Its protein product is CATSPRGGGLETQYF.